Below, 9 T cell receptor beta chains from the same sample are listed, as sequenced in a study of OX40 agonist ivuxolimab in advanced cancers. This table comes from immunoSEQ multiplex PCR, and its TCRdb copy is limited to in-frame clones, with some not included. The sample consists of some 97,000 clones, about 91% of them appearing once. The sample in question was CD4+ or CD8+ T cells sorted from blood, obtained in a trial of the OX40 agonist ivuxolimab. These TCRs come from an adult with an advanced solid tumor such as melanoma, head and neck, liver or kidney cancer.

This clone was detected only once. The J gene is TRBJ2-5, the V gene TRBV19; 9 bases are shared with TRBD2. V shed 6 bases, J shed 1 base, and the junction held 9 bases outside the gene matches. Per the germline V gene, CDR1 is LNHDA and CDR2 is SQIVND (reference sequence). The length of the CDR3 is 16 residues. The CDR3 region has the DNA TGTGCCAGTAGCCTCATAGCGGGGGCAATCCAAGAGACCCAGTACTTC. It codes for CASSLIAGAIQETQYF.

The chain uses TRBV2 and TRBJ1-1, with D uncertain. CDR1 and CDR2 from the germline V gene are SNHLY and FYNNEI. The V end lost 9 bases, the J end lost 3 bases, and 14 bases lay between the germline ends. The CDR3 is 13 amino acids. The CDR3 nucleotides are TGTGCCAGTGGAAATAGGGCGGACACTGAAGCTTTCTTT. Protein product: CASGNRADTEAFF.

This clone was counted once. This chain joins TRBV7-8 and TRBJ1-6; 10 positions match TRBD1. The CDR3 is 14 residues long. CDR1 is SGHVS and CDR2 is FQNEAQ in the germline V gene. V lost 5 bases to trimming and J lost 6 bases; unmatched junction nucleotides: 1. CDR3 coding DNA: TGTGCCAGCAGCCGGGACAGGGGTAATTCACCCCTCCACTTT. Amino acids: CASSRDRGNSPLHF.

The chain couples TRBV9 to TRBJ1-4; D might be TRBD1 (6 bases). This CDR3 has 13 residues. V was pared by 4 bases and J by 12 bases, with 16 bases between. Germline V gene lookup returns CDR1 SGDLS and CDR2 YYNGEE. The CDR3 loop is CASSFIEGGQLFF. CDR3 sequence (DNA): TGTGCCAGCAGCTTCATAGAGGGGGGGCAACTGTTTTTT.

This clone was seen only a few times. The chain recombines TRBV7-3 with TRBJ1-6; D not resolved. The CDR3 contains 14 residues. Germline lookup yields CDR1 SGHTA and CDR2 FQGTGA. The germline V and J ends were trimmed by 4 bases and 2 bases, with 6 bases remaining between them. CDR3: CASSSGTYNSPLHF. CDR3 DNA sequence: TGTGCCAGCAGCTCGGGAACCTATAATTCACCCCTCCACTTT. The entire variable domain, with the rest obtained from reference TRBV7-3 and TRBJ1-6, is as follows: GAGVSQTPSNKVTEKGKYVELRCDPISGHTALYWYRQSLGQGPEFLIYFQGTGAADDSGLPNDRFFAVRPEGSVSTLKIQRTERGDSAVYLCASSSGTYNSPLHFGNGTRLTVT.

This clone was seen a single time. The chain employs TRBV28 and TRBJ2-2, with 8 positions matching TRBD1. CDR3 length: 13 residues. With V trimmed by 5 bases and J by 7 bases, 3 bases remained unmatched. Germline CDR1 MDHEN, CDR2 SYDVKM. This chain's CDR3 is CASSLGQDGELFF. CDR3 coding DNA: TGTGCCAGCAGTCTGGGACAGGACGGGGAGCTGTTTTTT.

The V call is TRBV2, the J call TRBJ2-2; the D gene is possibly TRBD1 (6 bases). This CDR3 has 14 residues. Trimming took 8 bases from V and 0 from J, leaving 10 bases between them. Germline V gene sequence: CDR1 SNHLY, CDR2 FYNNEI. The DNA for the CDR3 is TGTGCCAGCGGGGACACAACGAACACCGGGGAGCTGTTTTTT. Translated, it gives CASGDTTNTGELFF.

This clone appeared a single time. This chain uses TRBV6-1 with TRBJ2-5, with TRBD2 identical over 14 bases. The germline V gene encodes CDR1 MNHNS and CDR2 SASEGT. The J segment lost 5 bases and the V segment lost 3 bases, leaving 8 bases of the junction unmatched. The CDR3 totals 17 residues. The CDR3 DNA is TGTGCCAGCAGTGAGGGACTAGCGGGGGACAGAAGGGAGACCCAGTACTTC. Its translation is CASSEGLAGDRRETQYF.

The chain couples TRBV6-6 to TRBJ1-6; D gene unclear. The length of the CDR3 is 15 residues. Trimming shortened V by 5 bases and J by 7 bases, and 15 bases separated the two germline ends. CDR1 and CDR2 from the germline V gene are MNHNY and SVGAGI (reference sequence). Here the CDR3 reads CASSPTGSLNSPLHF. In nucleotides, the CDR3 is TGTGCCAGCAGTCCCACCGGGTCCCTAAATTCACCCCTCCACTTT.